The rows below give T cell receptor beta chains drawn from one sample of a study of blood T cell repertoires in COVID-19. Clones were read by immunoSEQ multiplex PCR, and TCRdb kept only the in-frame ones, dropping some. In the table there are roughly 100,000 clones, approximately 84% of which are singletons. Sequenced material: peripheral blood. All receptors come from a human donor in a cohort sampled during active or convalescent COVID-19. Both conserved end residues are part of each CDR3. Fields, in order: D gene, clone size, V gene, J gene, CDR3 DNA, CDR3 protein. A D gene is named only where the DNA matches it firmly. The size entry is marked missing in some rows and otherwise reads once, few, many or a size class.

>TRBD2|.|TRBV19|TRBJ2-3
TGTGCCAGTAGTATGTCTAGCGGGGGGGCAGTTACGCAGTATTTT
CASSMSSGGAVTQYF
>.|.|TRBV5-1|TRBJ1-2
TGCGCCAGCAGCTTGGGTGCGATTAACTATGGCTACACCTTC
CASSLGAINYGYTF
>.|.|TRBV7-2|TRBJ1-1
TGTGCCAGCAGCTCCAACAGGGATCCAGCTGAAGCTTTCTTT
CASSSNRDPAEAFF
>.|once|TRBV6-5|TRBJ2-1
TGTGCCAGCAGTTCTCCCTCCCGGGACTCCTACAATGAGCAGTTCTTC
CASSSPSRDSYNEQFF
>.|few|TRBV24-1|TRBJ2-5
TGTGCCACCAGTGATAGAGACAGGAGCCGGACGGGGGAGACCCAGTACTTC
CATSDRDRSRTGETQYF
>.|.|TRBV6-4|TRBJ2-2
TGTGCCAGCAGCGCGCCCGGGCGGGCCGGGGAGCTGTTTTTT
CASSAPGRAGELFF
>TRBD1|.|TRBV3-1/TRBV3-2|TRBJ1-1
TGTGCCAGCAGCCTCAGGACAGGCACTGAAGCTTTCTTT
CASSLRTGTEAFF
>TRBD1|.|TRBV5-1|TRBJ2-3
TGCGCCAGCAGCTCTGGGACAGGATACACAGATACGCAGTATTTT
CASSSGTGYTDTQYF
>.|.|TRBV28|TRBJ2-3
TGTGCCAGCAGTTTTTGGGGGGGCACAGATACGCAGTATTTT
CASSFWGGTDTQYF
>.|.|TRBV28|TRBJ1-2
TGTGCCAGCAGATCCGAGGGTCGGGGTGGCTACACCTTC
CASRSEGRGGYTF
>TRBD1|.|TRBV7-2|TRBJ1-1
TGTGCCAGCAGCTTCAATCAACAGGGGGTTGCTTTCTTT
CASSFNQQGVAFF